These T cell receptor beta chains were read from a single sample in a study of CD8 T cells in Susac syndrome. TCRdb re-called the immunoSEQ multiplex PCR reads through MiXCR, storing one row per CDR3 protein. The sample shows around 140,000 distinct CDR3 sequences, around 86% of them seen only once. Material for sequencing was CD8+ T cells from PBMCs. The receptors were gathered from a human donor with multiple sclerosis. Each CDR3 is given with its conserved first and last residue. The order of the fields is D gene, J gene, clone size, V gene, CDR3 DNA, CDR3 protein. D genes are given only for firm matches. Size is stated for part of the rows, as once, few or many counts, or as a class when the clone is expanded.

D gene: TRBD2
J gene: TRBJ2-1
clone size: once
V gene: TRBV11-2
CDR3 DNA: TGTGCCAGCAGCCGACAAGCGGGGGGCTCCAATGAGCAGTTCTTC
CDR3 protein: CASSRQAGGSNEQFF

D gene: -
J gene: TRBJ2-3
clone size: -
V gene: TRBV5-1
CDR3 DNA: TGCGCCAGCAGCTTACGGCAGGGTTATAGAGATACGCAGTATTTT
CDR3 protein: CASSLRQGYRDTQYF

D gene: -
J gene: TRBJ1-5
clone size: -
V gene: TRBV7-9
CDR3 DNA: TGTGCCAGCAGCTTGGGCACAGGGACTCAGCCCCAGCATTTT
CDR3 protein: CASSLGTGTQPQHF

D gene: TRBD2
J gene: TRBJ2-5
clone size: -
V gene: TRBV29-1
CDR3 DNA: TGCAGCGTTGAAGGTTGGGGGGAGGGCCGGGAGACCCAGTACTTC
CDR3 protein: CSVEGWGEGRETQYF

D gene: TRBD2
J gene: TRBJ2-2
clone size: -
V gene: TRBV15
CDR3 DNA: TGTGCCACCAGCAGAGAGCGGGAGATAAGAACCGGGGAGCTGTTTTTT
CDR3 protein: CATSREREIRTGELFF

D gene: -
J gene: TRBJ1-1
clone size: -
V gene: TRBV19
CDR3 DNA: TGTGCCAGTAGTTTTCCGAACACTGAAGCTTTCTTT
CDR3 protein: CASSFPNTEAFF

D gene: -
J gene: TRBJ1-6
clone size: -
V gene: TRBV7-2
CDR3 DNA: TGTGCCAGCAGCTTCGATGAGCGGAGAGGACTCCACTTT
CDR3 protein: CASSFDERRGLHF

D gene: TRBD2
J gene: TRBJ2-1
clone size: -
V gene: TRBV6-5
CDR3 DNA: TGTGCCAGCAGTTACTCCGCTACTAGCGGGATTTACAATGAGCAGTTCTTC
CDR3 protein: CASSYSATSGIYNEQFF

D gene: -
J gene: TRBJ2-1
clone size: -
V gene: TRBV20-1
CDR3 DNA: TGCAGTGCTAGCGAGCTCTCCTACAATGAGCAGTTCTTC
CDR3 protein: CSASELSYNEQFF

D gene: -
J gene: TRBJ1-5
clone size: -
V gene: TRBV19
CDR3 DNA: TGTGCCAGTAGTATAGTGACCAGGGGCAATCAGCCCCAGCATTTT
CDR3 protein: CASSIVTRGNQPQHF

D gene: -
J gene: TRBJ2-2
clone size: -
V gene: TRBV6-1
CDR3 DNA: TGTGCCAGCAGTCCCTTTTCCGGGACAAACACCGGGGAGCTGTTTTTT
CDR3 protein: CASSPFSGTNTGELFF

D gene: TRBD2
J gene: TRBJ2-5
clone size: -
V gene: TRBV5-1
CDR3 DNA: TGCGCCAGCAGCCATGGTCCTCTAGCGGGGCCGGAGACCCAGTACTTC
CDR3 protein: CASSHGPLAGPETQYF

D gene: TRBD1
J gene: TRBJ2-1
clone size: -
V gene: TRBV12-5
CDR3 DNA: TGTGCTAGTGGTACCGGGACAGGGAATGTCGATGAGCAGTTCTTC
CDR3 protein: CASGTGTGNVDEQFF

D gene: -
J gene: TRBJ1-1
clone size: -
V gene: TRBV30
CDR3 DNA: TGTGCCTGTATGACAGGGAACACTGAAGCTTTCTTT
CDR3 protein: CACMTGNTEAFF

D gene: -
J gene: TRBJ2-3
clone size: -
V gene: TRBV3-1
CDR3 DNA: TGTGCCAGCGGGGGGTTAGATACGCAGTATTTT
CDR3 protein: CASGGLDTQYF

D gene: -
J gene: TRBJ1-1
clone size: -
V gene: TRBV7-9
CDR3 DNA: TGTGCCAGCAGCTTAGCGCTGAGGGCCGAAGCTTTCTTT
CDR3 protein: CASSLALRAEAFF

D gene: -
J gene: TRBJ2-5
clone size: -
V gene: TRBV3-1
CDR3 DNA: TGTGCCAGCAGCCAAGATTTGGAGGGGTTGGGGACCCAGTACTTC
CDR3 protein: CASSQDLEGLGTQYF

D gene: -
J gene: TRBJ2-1
clone size: -
V gene: TRBV5-4
CDR3 DNA: TGTGCCAGCAGCTTGGATCGGGGATACAATGAGCAGTTCTTC
CDR3 protein: CASSLDRGYNEQFF

D gene: TRBD1
J gene: TRBJ1-1
clone size: -
V gene: TRBV4-1
CDR3 DNA: TGCGCCAGCAGCGCTAGTGGGACAGGGAACACTGAAGCTTTCTTT
CDR3 protein: CASSASGTGNTEAFF

D gene: -
J gene: TRBJ1-2
clone size: -
V gene: TRBV27
CDR3 DNA: TGTGCCAGCAGTTCCGGCAGCTATGGCTACACCTTC
CDR3 protein: CASSSGSYGYTF

D gene: -
J gene: TRBJ1-4
clone size: -
V gene: TRBV6-6
CDR3 DNA: TGTGCCAGCCGGGGTGAAAAACTGTTTTTT
CDR3 protein: CASRGEKLFF

D gene: -
J gene: TRBJ2-1
clone size: once
V gene: TRBV7-6
CDR3 DNA: TGTGCCAGCAGCCCTGTCGTGGAGAGCTCCTACAATGAGCAGTTCTTC
CDR3 protein: CASSPVVESSYNEQFF

D gene: -
J gene: TRBJ2-7
clone size: -
V gene: TRBV20-1
CDR3 DNA: TGCAGTGTCCCCCTGGCGGACTACGAGCAGTACTTC
CDR3 protein: CSVPLADYEQYF

D gene: TRBD1
J gene: TRBJ1-6
clone size: -
V gene: TRBV7-9
CDR3 DNA: TGTGCCAGCAGCCGGGACAGCTTTAATTCACCCCTCCACTTT
CDR3 protein: CASSRDSFNSPLHF

D gene: -
J gene: TRBJ2-7
clone size: -
V gene: TRBV12-3/TRBV12-4
CDR3 DNA: TGTGCCAGCAGTTTGGGCGGGACGACCTCCGGGCAGTACTTC
CDR3 protein: CASSLGGTTSGQYF

D gene: -
J gene: TRBJ2-2
clone size: -
V gene: TRBV30
CDR3 DNA: TGTGCCTGGGAGGCCCTCAGGGCCGGGGAGCTGTTTTTT
CDR3 protein: CAWEALRAGELFF

D gene: TRBD2
J gene: TRBJ2-1
clone size: -
V gene: TRBV15
CDR3 DNA: TGTGCCACCAGCAGAGATCAGTTCGGGGGGGCCCCCAATGAGCAGTTCTTC
CDR3 protein: CATSRDQFGGAPNEQFF

D gene: -
J gene: TRBJ1-1
clone size: -
V gene: TRBV5-4
CDR3 DNA: TGTGCCAGCAGCTTGATTCCCACTGAAGCTTTCTTT
CDR3 protein: CASSLIPTEAFF

D gene: -
J gene: TRBJ2-1
clone size: -
V gene: TRBV29-1
CDR3 DNA: TGCAGCGTTCGCGTCTCAGGGTTCTACAATGAGCAGTTCTTC
CDR3 protein: CSVRVSGFYNEQFF

D gene: -
J gene: TRBJ2-5
clone size: -
V gene: TRBV20-1
CDR3 DNA: TGCAGTGCTAGTGTTCAAGAGACCCAGTACTTC
CDR3 protein: CSASVQETQYF

D gene: -
J gene: TRBJ2-6
clone size: -
V gene: TRBV6-2/TRBV6-3
CDR3 DNA: TGTGCCAGCAGTTACTCCCCACCTAACTCTGGGGCCAACGTCCTGACTTTC
CDR3 protein: CASSYSPPNSGANVLTF

D gene: -
J gene: TRBJ1-5
clone size: -
V gene: TRBV5-1
CDR3 DNA: TGCGCCAGCAGCTTGGGGGACGGATTCAATCAGCCCCAGCATTTT
CDR3 protein: CASSLGDGFNQPQHF

D gene: TRBD2
J gene: TRBJ2-5
clone size: -
V gene: TRBV7-9
CDR3 DNA: TGTGCCAGCAGCCCGGGACTAGCGGGAAGATCCCAAGAGACCCAGTACTTC
CDR3 protein: CASSPGLAGRSQETQYF

D gene: -
J gene: TRBJ1-2
clone size: -
V gene: TRBV27
CDR3 DNA: TGTGCCAGCAGCCGAGGTGGGGAGGGCTACACCTTC
CDR3 protein: CASSRGGEGYTF

D gene: -
J gene: TRBJ1-2
clone size: -
V gene: TRBV14
CDR3 DNA: TGTGCCAGCAGCCCTCAGGAGGTCTATGGCTACACCTTC
CDR3 protein: CASSPQEVYGYTF

D gene: -
J gene: TRBJ1-2
clone size: -
V gene: TRBV28
CDR3 DNA: TGTGCCAGCAGTTTAGTCCAGGGACATGGCTACACCTTC
CDR3 protein: CASSLVQGHGYTF

D gene: TRBD1
J gene: TRBJ2-1
clone size: -
V gene: TRBV7-2
CDR3 DNA: TGTGCCAGCAGCTACGGACAGGGTTGGTATGAGCAGTTCTTC
CDR3 protein: CASSYGQGWYEQFF

D gene: -
J gene: TRBJ1-2
clone size: -
V gene: TRBV15
CDR3 DNA: TGTGCCACCAGCAGAGTTGGGTACTCCGATGGCTACACCTTC
CDR3 protein: CATSRVGYSDGYTF

D gene: TRBD2
J gene: TRBJ2-2
clone size: once
V gene: TRBV19
CDR3 DNA: TGTGCCAGTAGATCCGGGACTAGGGGGTACGGGGAGCTGTTTTTT
CDR3 protein: CASRSGTRGYGELFF

D gene: -
J gene: TRBJ1-6
clone size: -
V gene: TRBV7-9
CDR3 DNA: TGTGCCAGCAGCTTAGATACCCAGGGCATCGGATCACCCCTCCACTTT
CDR3 protein: CASSLDTQGIGSPLHF

D gene: -
J gene: TRBJ1-1
clone size: -
V gene: TRBV7-9
CDR3 DNA: TGTGCCAGCAGCTCCTCAGGGTACACTGAAGCTTTCTTT
CDR3 protein: CASSSSGYTEAFF

D gene: -
J gene: TRBJ2-2
clone size: once
V gene: TRBV12-3/TRBV12-4
CDR3 DNA: TGTGCCAGCAGTTATTCCAGGCGGGCCGGGGAGCTGTTTTTT
CDR3 protein: CASSYSRRAGELFF

D gene: -
J gene: TRBJ2-4
clone size: -
V gene: TRBV27
CDR3 DNA: TGTGCCAGCAGTTTAAGGGGGGCCAAAAACATTCAGTACTTC
CDR3 protein: CASSLRGAKNIQYF

D gene: TRBD1
J gene: TRBJ2-2
clone size: -
V gene: TRBV28
CDR3 DNA: TGTGCCAACAGTCACAGGGGCACCGGGGAGTTGTTTTTT
CDR3 protein: CANSHRGTGELFF

D gene: TRBD2
J gene: TRBJ2-1
clone size: -
V gene: TRBV7-9
CDR3 DNA: TGTGCCAGCAGCCGAAAACGAGCGGGAGGTAGGAATGAGCAGTTCTTC
CDR3 protein: CASSRKRAGGRNEQFF

D gene: TRBD1
J gene: TRBJ2-1
clone size: -
V gene: TRBV7-9
CDR3 DNA: TGTGCCAGCAGCTGGTCCCGGGACAGGGGTAACTATGAGCAGTTCTTC
CDR3 protein: CASSWSRDRGNYEQFF

D gene: -
J gene: TRBJ2-3
clone size: -
V gene: TRBV12-3/TRBV12-4
CDR3 DNA: TGTGCCAGCAGTTTATTTCCGCGAGACAGGGAGGGGGATACGCAGTATTTT
CDR3 protein: CASSLFPRDREGDTQYF

D gene: -
J gene: TRBJ1-5
clone size: -
V gene: TRBV12-3/TRBV12-4
CDR3 DNA: TGTGCCAGCAGTTTAGATACGGTCAATCAGCCCCAGCATTTT
CDR3 protein: CASSLDTVNQPQHF

D gene: -
J gene: TRBJ1-5
clone size: -
V gene: TRBV6-4
CDR3 DNA: TGTGCCAGCAGTGACTCGGGGAGGGAATCAGCCCAGCATTTT
CDR3 protein: CASSDSGRESAQHF

D gene: -
J gene: TRBJ1-5
clone size: -
V gene: TRBV5-8
CDR3 DNA: TGTGCCAGCAGCTTCAGAGAAGGCAATCAGCCCCAGCATTTT
CDR3 protein: CASSFREGNQPQHF

D gene: -
J gene: TRBJ1-1
clone size: few
V gene: TRBV7-9
CDR3 DNA: TGTGCCAGCAGCTTAGAAGGCAGCCTCGGCAGAGCTTTCTTT
CDR3 protein: CASSLEGSLGRAFF

D gene: -
J gene: TRBJ1-6
clone size: -
V gene: TRBV7-9
CDR3 DNA: TGTGCCAGCAGCTTCGCCCCCGAATGGGGGAATTCACCCCTCCACTTT
CDR3 protein: CASSFAPEWGNSPLHF

D gene: -
J gene: TRBJ2-3
clone size: -
V gene: TRBV4-1
CDR3 DNA: TGCGCCAGCAGCCAAGGATTGGATACGCAGTATTTT
CDR3 protein: CASSQGLDTQYF

D gene: -
J gene: TRBJ2-2
clone size: -
V gene: TRBV18
CDR3 DNA: TGTGCCAGCTCACAGGATAGAACGAACACCGGGGAGCTGTTTTTT
CDR3 protein: CASSQDRTNTGELFF

D gene: -
J gene: TRBJ2-7
clone size: -
V gene: TRBV7-2
CDR3 DNA: TGTGCCAGCAGCTTGGGGGACGACTATAGGTCCTACGAGCAGTACTTC
CDR3 protein: CASSLGDDYRSYEQYF

D gene: TRBD2
J gene: TRBJ2-1
clone size: -
V gene: TRBV29-1
CDR3 DNA: TGCAGCGTTGATCCGGGGGGGAATGAGCAGTTCTTC
CDR3 protein: CSVDPGGNEQFF

D gene: TRBD2
J gene: TRBJ2-1
clone size: once
V gene: TRBV5-4
CDR3 DNA: TGTGCCAGCAGGCTTAGCGGGGTCTCCTACAATGAGCAGTTCTTC
CDR3 protein: CASRLSGVSYNEQFF